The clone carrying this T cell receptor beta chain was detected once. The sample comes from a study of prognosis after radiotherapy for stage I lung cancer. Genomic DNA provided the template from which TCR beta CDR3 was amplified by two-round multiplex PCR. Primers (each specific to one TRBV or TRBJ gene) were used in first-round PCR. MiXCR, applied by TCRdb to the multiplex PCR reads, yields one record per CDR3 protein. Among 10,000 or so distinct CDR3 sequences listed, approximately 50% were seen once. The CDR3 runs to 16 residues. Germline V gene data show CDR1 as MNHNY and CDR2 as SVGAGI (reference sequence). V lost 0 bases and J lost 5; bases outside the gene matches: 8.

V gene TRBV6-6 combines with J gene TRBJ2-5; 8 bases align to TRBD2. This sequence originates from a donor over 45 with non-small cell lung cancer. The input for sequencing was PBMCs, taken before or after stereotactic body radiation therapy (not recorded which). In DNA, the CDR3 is TGTGCCAGCAGTTACTCGCGGGGGGCTTTTTTGGAGACCCAGTACTTC. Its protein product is CASSYSRGAFLETQYF.